This T cell receptor beta chain was identified in a study of monozygotic twins with inflammatory bowel disease. CDR1 and CDR2 (germline): LGHNA, YSLEER. There are 14 residues in the CDR3. After re-calling the 5' RACE reads, TCRdb lists one entry per CDR3 protein, DNA absent. The data show around 450,000 distinct CDR3 sequences, and the top ten clones hold around 2.4%. This chain joins TRBV4-3 and TRBJ1-1. The receptor's source is a human donor with ulcerative colitis or Crohn's disease, or a healthy co-twin of an affected twin (not recorded which). Input material: blood. The CDR3 here is CASSQDLGGTEAFF.